These 32 T cell receptor beta chains share one sample of origin, sequenced in a study of blood T cell repertoires in COVID-19. Clones were read by immunoSEQ multiplex PCR, and TCRdb kept only the in-frame ones, dropping some. The sample consists of around 210,000 clones, roughly 90% of them appearing once. Sequenced: peripheral blood. Receptors were obtained from a woman in her 70s with acute or convalescent COVID-19.

The CDR3 is CAISNQGMSGNTIYF. The DNA for the CDR3 is TGTGCCATCAGTAATCAGGGGATGTCTGGAAACACCATATATTTT. The V call is TRBV10-3, the J call TRBJ1-3; D might be TRBD1 (6 bases). Germline assignment: CDR1 ENHRY and CDR2 SYGVKD. This CDR3 comprises 15 residues. Trimming cost V 5 bases and J 1 base, with 12 bases left between them.

The chain employs TRBV14 and TRBJ1-1; no reliable D call. This CDR3 region has 15 residues. V lost 6 bases, J lost 0 bases, and 14 bases lay in between. Germline CDR1 SGHDN, CDR2 FVKESK. CDR3 region: CASRESDVLNTEAFF. Written as DNA, the CDR3 is TGTGCCAGCAGAGAAAGCGATGTGTTGAACACTGAAGCTTTCTTT. Supplemented by reference TRBV14 and TRBJ1-1, the full variable domain reads EAGVTQFPSHSVIEKGQTVTLRCDPISGHDNLYWYRRVMGKEIKFLLHFVKESKQDESGMPNNRFLAERTGGTYSTLKVQPAELEDSGVYFCASRESDVLNTEAFFGQGTRLTVV.

V and J are TRBV7-9 and TRBJ2-2; tentative D call: TRBD2 (5 bases). The CDR3 length is 14 residues. Germline V gives CDR1 SEHNR, CDR2 FQNEAQ (reference sequence). V was shortened by 9 bases and J by 0 bases, with 11 bases between the two germline ends. CDR3 nucleotides: TGTGCCAGTCGGGGATACGCGAACACCGGGGAGCTGTTTTTT. Amino acids: CASRGYANTGELFF.

This clone appeared a few times. This sequence joins TRBV5-1 and TRBJ2-6, with 11 bases matching TRBD1. With V trimmed by 0 bases and J by 3 bases, 8 bases remained unmatched. This CDR3 is 19 amino acids long. In germline, CDR1 is SGHRS, CDR2 YFSETQ. The CDR3 bases are TGCGCCAGCAGCTTGGGCGGGACAGGGGGTTCCGGTGGGGCCAACGTCCTGACTTTC. This translates into CASSLGGTGGSGGANVLTF.

The chain couples TRBV18 to TRBJ2-5; D unresolved. Germline V gives CDR1 KGHSH, CDR2 LQKENI. With 2 bases removed from V and 1 base from J, the gap between germline ends came to 14 bases. This CDR3 comprises 16 residues. CDR3 amino acids: CASSPVNSFFQETQYF. In nucleotides, the CDR3 is TGTGCCAGCTCACCAGTGAACAGCTTCTTCCAAGAGACCCAGTACTTC.

The chain carries TRBV6-2 or TRBV6-3 and TRBJ2-3; 10 bases map to TRBD2. J lost 2 bases, V lost 7 bases, and 12 bases had no gene match. CDR1 is MNHEY and CDR2 is SVGEGT in the germline V gene. The CDR3 covers 17 residues. As DNA, the CDR3 is TGTGCCAGCACCCCGGGGCGGCTAGCGGGAGTCACAGATACGCAGTATTTT. Translation: CASTPGRLAGVTDTQYF.

V usage is TRBV2 and J usage is TRBJ2-7; TRBD2 is a possible D gene (6 bases). Trimming pared 1 base from V and 1 base from J, leaving 8 bases between. The CDR3 spans 14 residues. The V gene's germline CDR1 is SNHLY and CDR2 FYNNEI. The CDR3 protein is CASSEGGRSYEQYF. In DNA form, the CDR3 reads TGTGCCAGCAGTGAAGGGGGGAGGTCCTACGAGCAGTACTTC.

CDR3 amino acids: CATSDLQGQGGNEQFF. CDR3 DNA: TGTGCCACCAGTGATTTGCAGGGACAGGGGGGTAATGAGCAGTTCTTC. The genes are TRBV24-1 and TRBJ2-1; TRBD1 aligns across 11 bases. CDR3 length: 16 amino acids. The ends lost 0 bases at V and 7 bases at J; junction bases unmatched: 4. Germline loops: CDR1 KGHDR, CDR2 SFDVKD.

The chain employs TRBV5-8 and TRBJ1-1, with D tentatively TRBD1 (6 bases). V was shortened by 0 bases and J by 0 bases, with 9 bases between the two germline ends. CDR1 is SGHTS, CDR2 YDEGEE, per germline. This CDR3 contains 15 residues. For the CDR3, the DNA is TGTGCCAGCAGCTTGGAAAGACAGGTGAACACTGAAGCTTTCTTT. Protein: CASSLERQVNTEAFF.

This clone was observed a single time. The chain is built from TRBV5-1 and TRBJ1-5; 8 nucleotides match TRBD1. Looked up from germline, CDR1 is SGHRS and CDR2 is YFSETQ. The CDR3 extends over 15 amino acids. J was trimmed by 7 bases and V by 4 bases; bases with no gene match: 10. As DNA, the CDR3 is TGCGCCAGCAGCCCCGGACAGGGATCAAGCCAGCCCCAGCATTTT. This gives the protein CASSPGQGSSQPQHF.

The chain links TRBV18 to TRBJ2-7, with a possible D match to TRBD2 (5 bases). The V gene's germline CDR1 is KGHSH and CDR2 LQKENI. The CDR3 length is 15 residues. Trimming cost V 5 bases and J 4 bases, with 18 bases left between them. The CDR3 coding sequence is TGTGCCAGCTCAGGGGTCAGCCCGGGGATTTACGAGCAGTACTTC. It yields the protein CASSGVSPGIYEQYF.

The chain combines TRBV5-6 with TRBJ2-5; a possible D gene is TRBD2 (6 bases). This CDR3 region has 14 residues. V gave up 4 bases and J gave up 3 bases, with 13 bases separating them. Germline V lookup: CDR1 SGHDT, CDR2 YYEEEE. The CDR3: CASSTLSGEETQYF. CDR3 DNA sequence: TGTGCCAGCAGCACCTTGTCGGGGGAAGAGACCCAGTACTTC.

The chain joins TRBV14 to TRBJ1-1; D call uncertain. Trimming pared 4 bases from V and 4 bases from J, leaving 16 bases between. Germline CDR1 is SGHDN and CDR2 is FVKESK. CDR3 length: 15 amino acids. The CDR3 region has the DNA TGTGCCAGCAGCCGCGATCGGGGTGCGGGCACTGAAGCTTTCTTT. Protein: CASSRDRGAGTEAFF.

This clone is a singleton in its sample. The gene calls are TRBV7-2 and TRBJ1-3, with TRBD1 matching 9 bases. V trimming: 1 base; J trimming: 8 bases; junction bases outside the gene matches: 6. Germline values: CDR1 SGHTA, CDR2 FQGNSA. The CDR3 is 15 residues long. The CDR3 protein is CASSLGGTGLDTIYF. The CDR3 region has the DNA TGTGCCAGCAGCTTAGGCGGGACAGGGCTAGACACCATATATTTT.

This clone was recorded only once. V gene TRBV28 combines with J gene TRBJ1-2, with 7 bases that match TRBD1. The V segment lost 6 bases and the J segment 5 bases; nucleotides outside the gene matches: 6. This CDR3 has 13 residues. CDR1 and CDR2 from the germline V gene are MDHEN and SYDVKM. In nucleotides, the CDR3 is TGTGCCAGCAGCCCTCACAGGGGATATGGCTACACCTTC. Translated: CASSPHRGYGYTF.

This clone has a single count. This chain connects TRBV3-1 (or the pseudogene TRBV3-2) to TRBJ1-6, with TRBD1 matching 9 bases. J lost 7 bases, V lost 5 bases, and 3 bases had no gene match. CDR1 is LGHDT and CDR2 is YNNKEL in the germline V gene (reference sequence). CDR3 length: 14 amino acids. The CDR3 spells CASSVGQGNSPLHF. For the CDR3, the DNA is TGTGCCAGCAGCGTCGGACAGGGGAATTCACCCCTCCACTTT.

This rearrangement joins TRBV15 to TRBJ1-5, with a tentative D call TRBD1 (6 bases). Germline CDR1 reads LNHNV; CDR2 reads YYDKDF (reference sequence). The CDR3 extends over 15 amino acids. The V end was cut by 5 bases, the J end by 2 bases, with 13 bases between. The DNA for the CDR3 is TGTGCCACCAGCGGGGACACCCCTCGCAATCAGCCCCAGCATTTT. Protein sequence: CATSGDTPRNQPQHF.

The gene calls are TRBV16 and TRBJ1-3; 9 bases line up with TRBD1. Germline CDR1 reads KGHSY; CDR2 reads FQNENV. J lost 1 base, V lost 5 bases, and 6 bases had no gene match. The CDR3 runs 16 residues. In nucleotides, the CDR3 is TGTGCCAGCAGCGAAACCGGGACAGGGTCTGGAAACACCATATATTTT. Its protein product is CASSETGTGSGNTIYF.

This chain connects TRBV24-1 to TRBJ2-3; the match to TRBD1 covers 9 bases. From germline, CDR1 is KGHDR and CDR2 SFDVKD. Losses at the gene ends were 7 bases for V and 3 bases for J; bases not matched to a gene: 1. This CDR3 spans 13 amino acids. In nucleotides, the CDR3 is TGTGCCACCAGAGGGACAGGGACAGATACGCAGTATTTT. Residues: CATRGTGTDTQYF.

The chain combines TRBV10-3 with TRBJ1-1, with 7 bases fitting TRBD1. The CDR3 is 12 residues long. The germline gives CDR1 ENHRY, CDR2 SYGVKD. Trimming at V came to 0 bases and at J to 8 bases, leaving 0 bases not matched to a gene. The CDR3: CAISESTGEAFF. The CDR3 DNA reads TGTGCCATCAGTGAGTCGACAGGGGAAGCTTTCTTT.

The chain has TRBV7-9 and TRBJ1-6, with 8 bases fitting TRBD1. The CDR3 spans 16 residues. V lost 0 bases and J lost 10; bases outside the gene matches: 8. From germline, CDR1 is SEHNR and CDR2 FQNEAQ (reference sequence). CDR3 protein: CASSLAGTGIGSPLHF. The CDR3 region has the DNA TGTGCCAGCAGCTTAGCCGGGACAGGAATAGGCTCACCCCTCCACTTT.

V gene TRBV5-4 combines with J gene TRBJ1-1; maybe TRBD1 (5 bases). V was shortened by 4 bases and J by 3 bases, with 13 bases between the two germline ends. The CDR3 runs 14 residues. Germline V gives CDR1 SGHNT, CDR2 YYREEE (reference sequence). As DNA, the CDR3 is TGTGCCAGCAGCATTCAGGGTCCTGACACTGAAGCTTTCTTT. Translating gives CASSIQGPDTEAFF.

The rearrangement joins TRBV5-5 to TRBJ1-1; D is ambiguous. The V and J ends lost 1 base and 1 base respectively, with 8 bases between them. This CDR3 comprises 14 residues. Germline-derived CDR1 and CDR2 are SGHKS and YYEKEE (reference sequence). The CDR3 here is CASSLSYRNTEAFF. In nucleotides, the CDR3 is TGTGCCAGCAGCTTGTCTTACAGGAACACTGAAGCTTTCTTT.

The chain links TRBV2 to TRBJ1-6, with 9 bases matching TRBD1. The germline CDR1 and CDR2 sequences are SNHLY and FYNNEI. V lost 6 bases to trimming and J lost 7 bases; unmatched junction nucleotides: 7. CDR3 size: 15 residues. The CDR3 is CASRGQGQKNSPLHF. CDR3 coding DNA: TGTGCCAGCAGGGGACAGGGTCAAAAGAATTCACCCCTCCACTTT.

This chain uses TRBV11-2 with TRBJ1-2; D is unresolved. This CDR3 region has 16 residues. V was cut by 6 bases and J by 0 bases, with 17 bases left in between. CDR1 and CDR2 (germline): SGHAT, FQNNGV. CDR3: CASSRVSGTANYGYTF. The DNA of the CDR3 is TGTGCCAGCAGTCGGGTCAGCGGCACAGCTAACTATGGCTACACCTTC.

In this sample, this clone turned up a few times. This sequence joins TRBV3-1 (or the pseudogene TRBV3-2) and TRBJ1-4; 9 bases agree with TRBD1. The CDR3 runs 14 residues. The germline gives CDR1 LGHDT, CDR2 YNNKEL (reference sequence). V trimming: 3 bases; J trimming: 8 bases; junction bases outside the gene matches: 4. CDR3 amino acids: CASSHRDRVEKLFF. As DNA, the CDR3 is TGTGCCAGCAGCCACCGGGACAGGGTAGAAAAACTGTTTTTT.

Note on this clone: This sample also contains other DNA sequences that code for the same CDR3. The V call is TRBV12-3 or TRBV12-4, the J call TRBJ2-2; 7 bases agree with TRBD2. Unmatched junction bases numbered 3, after V lost 6 bases and J lost 5 bases. There are 13 residues in the CDR3. CDR3 nucleotide sequence: TGTGCCAGCAGCCTACTAGCGACCGGGGAGCTGTTTTTT. Its translation: CASSLLATGELFF.

This rearrangement joins TRBV5-1 to TRBJ2-6; TRBD1 is a possible D gene (8 bases). There are 16 residues in the CDR3. Germline V gives CDR1 SGHRS, CDR2 YFSETQ. V gave up 4 bases and J gave up 10 bases, with 21 bases separating them. The CDR3 sequence: CASSEGGTGSGNVLTF. For the CDR3, the DNA is TGCGCCAGCAGCGAGGGGGGGACAGGTTCAGGGAACGTCCTGACTTTC.

This sequence joins TRBV5-1 and TRBJ2-1; a possible D gene is TRBD1 (5 bases). Trimming left V 0 bases short and J 0 bases short, with 10 bases between. Germline values: CDR1 SGHRS, CDR2 YFSETQ. The CDR3 totals 16 residues. The CDR3 reads CASSLVGQGSYNEQFF. In DNA form, the CDR3 reads TGCGCCAGCAGCTTGGTTGGTCAGGGCTCCTACAATGAGCAGTTCTTC.

The J gene is TRBJ1-2, the V gene TRBV3-1 (or the pseudogene TRBV3-2); the D gene is possibly TRBD1 (6 bases). Germline V lookup: CDR1 LGHDT, CDR2 YNNKEL (reference sequence). With 4 bases removed from V and 8 bases from J, the gap between germline ends came to 20 bases. The CDR3 has 15 residues. In DNA, the CDR3 is TGTGCCAGCAGCCCAACTAAGGGGACATCAGGGGGCTACACCTTC. Amino acid sequence: CASSPTKGTSGGYTF.

This clone was detected once. The CDR3 sequence is CASSSGAGAVTGELFF. Here the CDR3 DNA reads TGTGCCAGTAGCTCCGGTGCGGGGGCCGTAACCGGGGAGCTGTTTTTT. V usage is TRBV19 and J usage is TRBJ2-2; TRBD2 might be the D (7 bases). Germline CDR1 is LNHDA and CDR2 is SQIVND (reference sequence). This CDR3 region has 16 residues. The ends were cut back, 6 bases at V and 5 bases at J, with 19 bases in the middle. Full variable domain (rest looked up from reference TRBV19 and TRBJ2-2): DGGITQSPKYLFRKEGQNVTLSCEQNLNHDAMYWYRQDPGQGLRLIYYSQIVNDFQKGDIAEGYSVSREKKESFPLTVTSAQKNPTAFYLCASSSGAGAVTGELFFGEGSRLTVL.

This chain links TRBV7-2 with TRBJ2-1, with 8 bases fitting TRBD1. The germline V gene has CDR1 SGHTA and CDR2 FQGNSA. CDR3 length: 14 amino acids. The V gene end was trimmed by 3 bases and the J gene end by 7 bases; junction bases not matched to a gene: 5. The CDR3 sequence: CASSLQGAGNEQFF. The DNA of the CDR3 is TGTGCCAGCAGCTTGCAGGGGGCGGGAAATGAGCAGTTCTTC.